What follows are 32 T cell receptor beta chains derived from one specimen sequenced in a study of blood T cell repertoires in COVID-19. Generated by immunoSEQ multiplex PCR, the TCRdb table keeps only in-frame clones and is missing some. The repertoire holds roughly 250,000 clones, with 70% to 90% as singletons. The sample comprised peripheral blood. These receptors all come from a human donor with COVID-19, enrolled during active disease. The donor label of this sample is uncertain.

The chain is built from TRBV28 and TRBJ2-7, with 8 bases fitting TRBD2. The CDR3 contains 14 residues. The trim removed 5 bases at V and 7 bases at J, leaving 10 bases unmatched. The germline CDR1 and CDR2 sequences are MDHEN and SYDVKM. CDR3 sequence: CASSNRGGLIEQYF. Written as DNA, the CDR3 is TGTGCCAGCAGTAACCGGGGGGGCCTTATAGAGCAGTACTTC.

The chain has TRBV7-2 and TRBJ1-5, with a weak D call TRBD1 (5 bases). The germline V gene has CDR1 SGHTA and CDR2 FQGNSA. CDR3 length: 15 amino acids. Trimming took 1 base from V and 7 from J, leaving 14 bases between them. CDR3 sequence (DNA): TGTGCCAGCAGCTTAGTCCGGGACGGAGGGCAGCCCCAGCATTTT. Its protein product is CASSLVRDGGQPQHF.

J is TRBJ1-1 and V is TRBV30; TRBD1 agrees at 8 bases. V trimming: 2 bases; J trimming: 13 bases; junction bases outside the gene matches: 9. Germline CDR1 and CDR2: GTSNPN and SVGIG (reference sequence). The length of the CDR3 is 12 residues. The CDR3 region is CAWSYYRGDNFF. In DNA, the CDR3 is TGTGCCTGGAGTTATTACAGGGGGGATAATTTCTTT.

The DNA of the CDR3 is TGTGCCTGGAGTGGGCCCGGGGTAGGGTCACCCCTCCACTTT. Amino acid sequence: CAWSGPGVGSPLHF. The V and J genes are TRBV30 and TRBJ1-6; no firm D call. The CDR3 sequence is 14 residues long. Looked up from germline, CDR1 is GTSNPN and CDR2 is SVGIG (reference sequence). Trimming cost V 1 base and J 10 bases, with 14 bases left between them.

Of note for this clone: A junction end diverges from the germline sequence, so it may reflect a read error. V and J are TRBV6-1 and TRBJ1-5, with D possibly TRBD1 on 6 matching bases. The CDR3 length is 15 residues. CDR1 is MNHNS, CDR2 SASEGT, per germline. In nucleotides, the CDR3 is TGTGCCAGCAGGGAAGGGGGGCTATCCAATCAGCCCCAGCATTTT. It codes for CASREGGLSNQPQHF.

This clone occurred once. This chain's CDR3 is CASSTSMTVISTEAFF. CDR3 in DNA: TGTGCCAGCTCAACATCTATGACAGTCATCTCTACTGAAGCTTTCTTT. This chain links TRBV18 with TRBJ1-1; tentative D call: TRBD1 (5 bases). The CDR3 sequence is 16 residues long. V lost 5 bases, J lost 5 bases, and 21 bases lay in between. Per the germline V gene, CDR1 is KGHSH and CDR2 is LQKENI.

This sequence joins TRBV27 and TRBJ1-6; weak D call: TRBD1 (6 bases). The ends were cut back, 2 bases at V and 4 bases at J, with 12 bases in the middle. This CDR3 comprises 16 residues. Germline V gene sequence: CDR1 MNHEY, CDR2 SMNVEV (reference sequence). The CDR3 DNA sequence: TGTGCCAGCAGTTTAACAGGGATCGCGTATAATTCACCCCTCCACTTT. Translated, it gives CASSLTGIAYNSPLHF.

Here the CDR3 reads CASSQAAGDYGYTF. In DNA, the CDR3 is TGTGCCAGCAGCCAAGCGGCGGGGGACTATGGCTACACCTTC. The rearrangement links TRBV4-2 to TRBJ1-2; D perhaps matches TRBD1 (5 bases). The V gene lost 1 base and the J gene lost 3 bases, with 9 bases spanning the gap. The CDR3 spans 14 residues. In germline, CDR1 is LGHNA, CDR2 YNFKEQ.

This chain connects TRBV5-1 to TRBJ2-3; 7 bases agree with TRBD2. V gave up 5 bases and J gave up 10 bases; unmatched junction bases: 13. The CDR3 extends over 14 amino acids. The V gene's germline CDR1 is SGHRS and CDR2 YFSETQ. CDR3 DNA: TGCGCCAGCAGACCCGGGCTAGCGGAGGCTGCGCAGTATTTT. Its translation is CASRPGLAEAAQYF.

This chain links TRBV27 with TRBJ1-2; D call uncertain. This CDR3 is built from 13 residues. CDR1 MNHEY and CDR2 SMNVEV come from the germline V gene (reference sequence). V was pared by 5 bases and J by 9 bases, with 16 bases between. This chain's CDR3 is CASSPANQRSYTF. Written as DNA, the CDR3 is TGTGCCAGCAGTCCGGCCAACCAGAGGAGCTACACCTTC.

This chain joins TRBV6-5 and TRBJ1-5; 8 bases match TRBD1. The germline V gene encodes CDR1 MNHEY and CDR2 SVGAGI. With V trimmed by 6 bases and J by 10 bases, 11 bases remained unmatched. The CDR3 runs to 14 residues. The CDR3 DNA follows: TGTGCCAGCAGCTGGGAGGCAGGGGGCGGACCCCAGCATTTT. This translates into CASSWEAGGGPQHF.

The rearrangement uses TRBV11-2 and TRBJ1-4; no clear D gene. This CDR3 is 16 amino acids long. Germline V gene lookup returns CDR1 SGHAT and CDR2 FQNNGV. V was trimmed by 1 base and J by 6 bases, leaving 15 bases between them. CDR3 nucleotides: TGTGCCAGCAGCTTAGGCGGTCAGACCCTATATGAAAAACTGTTTTTT. Translating gives CASSLGGQTLYEKLFF. Variable domain in full (rest from reference TRBV11-2 and TRBJ1-4): EAGVAQSPRYKIIEKRQSVAFWCNPISGHATLYWYQQILGQGPKLLIQFQNNGVVDDSQLPKDRFSAERLKGVDSTLKIQPAKLEDSAVYLCASSLGGQTLYEKLFFGSGTQLSVL.

The rearrangement uses TRBV3-1 (or the pseudogene TRBV3-2) and TRBJ1-2; tentative D call: TRBD1 (6 bases). Trimming took 4 bases from V and 4 from J, leaving 13 bases between them. Germline values: CDR1 LGHDT, CDR2 YNNKEL (reference sequence). The CDR3 sequence is 14 residues long. CDR3 protein: CASSPRTASYGYTF. CDR3 DNA sequence: TGTGCCAGCAGCCCCCGGACAGCTTCCTATGGCTACACCTTC.

This chain connects TRBV7-2 to TRBJ1-2; 8 nucleotides align to TRBD1. With 2 bases clipped from V and 7 bases from J, the junction kept 9 bases outside the gene matches. CDR1 and CDR2 (germline): SGHTA, FQGNSA. This CDR3 spans 15 amino acids. Written as DNA, the CDR3 is TGTGCCAGCAGCTTAACCCGGACAGGGACGGCTGGCTACACCTTC. This sequence encodes CASSLTRTGTAGYTF.

This chain uses TRBV7-9 with TRBJ1-2; D is undetermined. The CDR3 consists of 13 residues. Germline-derived CDR1 and CDR2 are SEHNR and FQNEAQ (reference sequence). Trimming stripped 2 bases from V and 5 bases from J, with 9 bases between. CDR3 sequence reads: CASSLLSGYGYTF. The DNA of the CDR3 is TGTGCCAGCAGCTTATTGTCGGGTTATGGCTACACCTTC.

The chain carries TRBV2 and TRBJ2-2; 8 bases fit TRBD1. The germline CDR1 and CDR2 sequences are SNHLY and FYNNEI. The CDR3 sequence is 14 residues long. J lost 5 bases, V lost 8 bases, and 7 bases had no gene match. The CDR3 DNA follows: TGTGCCAGCCTTGACAGGGGATGGACCGGGGAGCTGTTTTTT. Protein: CASLDRGWTGELFF.

The chain recombines TRBV27 with TRBJ1-2; weak D call: TRBD1 (5 bases). The V end lost 7 bases, the J end lost 2 bases, and 11 bases lay between the germline ends. The germline CDR1 and CDR2 sequences are MNHEY and SMNVEV (reference sequence). CDR3 size: 13 residues. The CDR3, as DNA: TGTGCCAGCAAGACGGGGGAGAACTATGGCTACACCTTC. This sequence encodes CASKTGENYGYTF.

The CDR3 DNA reads TGTGCCAGCAGCGCCCGGGACAGAAATCAGCCCCAGCATTTT. Its protein is CASSARDRNQPQHF. The chain joins TRBV27 to TRBJ1-5; 7 bases fit TRBD1. The trim removed 6 bases at V and 4 bases at J, leaving 6 bases unmatched. Per the germline V gene, CDR1 is MNHEY and CDR2 is SMNVEV (reference sequence). CDR3 length: 14 amino acids.

CDR3 nucleotides: TGTGCCAGCAGTTACTCCTTACAGGGAAGGACTGAAGCTTTCTTT. Translation: CASSYSLQGRTEAFF. The chain employs TRBV6-2 or TRBV6-3 and TRBJ1-1; TRBD1 is a possible D gene (6 bases). Per the germline V gene, CDR1 is MNHEY and CDR2 is SVGEGT. The V gene lost 0 bases and the J gene lost 5 bases, with 13 bases spanning the gap. The CDR3 contains 15 residues.

This clone was seen a few times. The genes are TRBV5-1 and TRBJ1-4; D unclear. This CDR3 has 17 residues. Germline CDR1 reads SGHRS; CDR2 reads YFSETQ. V shed 4 bases and J shed 0 bases, with 16 bases lying between them. This CDR3 is CASSPGIGDSTNEKLFF. The CDR3 nucleotides read TGCGCCAGCAGCCCCGGGATCGGAGATTCAACTAATGAAAAACTGTTTTTT.

This clone has more than one count but fewer than ten. The genes are TRBV27 and TRBJ1-4, with D uncertain. The germline V gene encodes CDR1 MNHEY and CDR2 SMNVEV (reference sequence). The V end was cut by 3 bases, the J end by 8 bases, with 10 bases between. This CDR3 is built from 13 residues. CDR3 sequence: CASSFWRSEKLFF. CDR3 in DNA: TGTGCCAGCAGTTTTTGGAGGTCGGAAAAACTGTTTTTT.

This sequence joins TRBV14 and TRBJ2-1, with a possible D match to TRBD1 (6 bases). The CDR3 loop spans 14 amino acids. Trimming took 4 bases from V and 8 from J, leaving 15 bases between them. The germline CDR1 and CDR2 sequences are SGHDN and FVKESK. The CDR3, as DNA: TGTGCCAGCAGCCGTACATTTGAGGGGGATGAGCAGTTCTTC. Protein: CASSRTFEGDEQFF.

The chain carries TRBV6-5 and TRBJ2-7; D is possibly TRBD2 (5 bases). The CDR3 contains 14 residues. V was trimmed by 6 bases and J by 13 bases, leaving 25 bases between them. Germline loops: CDR1 MNHEY, CDR2 SVGAGI. In DNA form, the CDR3 reads TGTGCCAGCAGGTCCCAGTCCCTCGCGGGTTGGGGATACTTC. This encodes CASRSQSLAGWGYF.

This clone showed up just a few times. The chain has TRBV7-2 and TRBJ2-7; the match to TRBD2 covers 12 bases. This CDR3 has 15 amino acids. Germline V lookup: CDR1 SGHTA, CDR2 FQGNSA. V lost 5 bases and J lost 4; bases outside the gene matches: 6. CDR3 residues: CASSQLAGGPYEQYF. DNA for the CDR3: TGTGCCAGCAGCCAGCTAGCGGGAGGGCCGTACGAGCAGTACTTC.

The chain carries TRBV11-1 and TRBJ2-2; the match to TRBD2 covers 9 bases. Germline V lookup: CDR1 SGHAT, CDR2 FQDESV (reference sequence). This CDR3 has 16 residues. J gave up 3 bases and V 8 bases, and 10 bases lay outside the gene matches. This CDR3 reads CASVGGRALYTGELFF. The CDR3 region has the DNA TGTGCCAGCGTGGGCGGGAGGGCCTTATACACCGGGGAGCTGTTTTTT.

The J gene is TRBJ1-6, the V gene TRBV11-2, with D perhaps matching TRBD1 (5 bases). Germline V gene data show CDR1 as SGHAT and CDR2 as FQNNGV. This CDR3 has 16 amino acids. The V end was cut by 3 bases, the J end by 9 bases, with 18 bases between. DNA for the CDR3: TGTGCCAGCAGCTTTTCCGGGGGAGGGCAGGGTTCACCCCTCCACTTT. Translation: CASSFSGGGQGSPLHF.

This clone appeared a single time. A junction boundary mismatches the germline segment, possibly from a read error. The chain recombines TRBV7-7 with TRBJ1-3; 10 nucleotides line up with TRBD1. The CDR3 is 15 amino acids. Per germline, CDR1 SSHAT and CDR2 FNYEAQ (reference sequence). CDR3 in DNA: TGTGCTAGCAGCGCCGGGACAGGGGAAGGAAACACCATATATTTT. Amino acid sequence: CASSAGTGEGNTIYF. Full variable domain (outside the CDR3, taken from reference TRBV7-7 and TRBJ1-3): GAGVSQSPRYKVTKRGQDVTLRCDPISSHATLYWYQQALGQGPEFLTYFNYEAQPDKSGLPSDRFSAERPEGSISTLTIQRTEQRDSAMYRCASSAGTGEGNTIYFGEGSWLTVV.

The rearrangement uses TRBV5-8 and TRBJ2-7, with D maybe TRBD1 (5 bases). V was shortened by 1 base and J by 3 bases, with 8 bases between the two germline ends. From germline, CDR1 is SGHTS and CDR2 YDEGEE. The CDR3 extends over 13 amino acids. In DNA form, the CDR3 reads TGTGCCAGCAGCTTGAGGGGAAACTACGAGCAGTACTTC. Translating gives CASSLRGNYEQYF.

The chain links TRBV5-1 to TRBJ2-7, with D perhaps matching TRBD2 (6 bases). This CDR3 has 13 residues. In germline, CDR1 is SGHRS, CDR2 YFSETQ. Trimming took off 5 bases at V and 1 base at J, with 10 bases between the two ends. CDR3 DNA: TGCGCCAGCAGAATGGAGGGTTCCTACGAGCAGTACTTC. Its protein product is CASRMEGSYEQYF.

This clone was found once. V and J are TRBV30 and TRBJ2-1; 10 bases line up with TRBD1. Unmatched junction bases numbered 6, after V lost 4 bases and J lost 6 bases. Per germline, CDR1 GTSNPN and CDR2 SVGIG (reference sequence). The CDR3 has 14 residues. CDR3 in amino acids: CAWKRDRGSNEQFF. The CDR3 nucleotides are TGTGCCTGGAAAAGGGACAGGGGCAGCAATGAGCAGTTCTTC.

V usage is TRBV7-3 and J usage is TRBJ1-2, with unresolved D. Trimming removed 3 bases at V and 1 base at J, with 12 bases between. The germline V gene has CDR1 SGHTA and CDR2 FQGTGA. The CDR3 has 15 residues. The CDR3 bases are TGTGCCAGCAGCTTTTCTGGAGGCCATAACTATGGCTACACCTTC. Translating gives CASSFSGGHNYGYTF.

The chain employs TRBV7-9 and TRBJ2-3, with D tentatively TRBD1 (6 bases). This CDR3 spans 15 amino acids. V gave up 5 bases and J gave up 0 bases, with 12 bases separating them. The germline gives CDR1 SEHNR, CDR2 FQNEAQ (reference sequence). CDR3 bases: TGTGCCAGCAGCCCAGGGGCGGGCAGCACAGATACGCAGTATTTT. As protein: CASSPGAGSTDTQYF.